This TCR beta chain was recovered during a study of blood T cells in healthy people across ages. Germline V gene sequence: CDR1 KGHSY, CDR2 FQNENV. V gave up 5 bases and J gave up 3 bases, with 11 bases separating them. The CDR3 is made up of 14 amino acids. Peripheral blood was drawn, approximately 10 milliliters per donor. The second PCR ran 7 to 11 cycles with a sample-barcoded 5' primer and J-beta primers. Each CDR3 protein gets one entry after TCRdb re-called the 5' RACE reads with MiXCR. Among 800,000 or so distinct CDR3 sequences listed, around 62% were seen once. The sequence was obtained from a young man in good health. Specimen: blood. The chain carries TRBV16 and TRBJ1-5; tentatively, D is TRBD1 (6 bases). The CDR3 spells CASSVRDTNQPQHF. DNA for the CDR3: TGTGCCAGCAGCGTCCGGGACACCAATCAGCCCCAGCATTTT. Full variable domain (rest looked up from reference TRBV16 and TRBJ1-5): GEEVAQTPKHLVRGEGQKAKLYCAPIKGHSYVFWYQQVLKNEFKFLISFQNENVFDETGMPKERFSAKCLPNSPCSLEIQATKLEDSAVYFCASSVRDTNQPQHFGDGTRLSIL.